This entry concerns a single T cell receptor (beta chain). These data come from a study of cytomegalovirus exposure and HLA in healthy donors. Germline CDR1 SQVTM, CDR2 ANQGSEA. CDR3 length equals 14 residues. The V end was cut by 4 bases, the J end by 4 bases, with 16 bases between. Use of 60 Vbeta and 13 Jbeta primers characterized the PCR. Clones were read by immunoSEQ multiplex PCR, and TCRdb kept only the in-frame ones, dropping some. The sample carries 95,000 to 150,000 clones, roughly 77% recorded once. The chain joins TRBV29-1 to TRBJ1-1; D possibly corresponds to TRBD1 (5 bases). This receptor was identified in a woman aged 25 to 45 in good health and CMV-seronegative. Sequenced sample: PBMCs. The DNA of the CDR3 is TGCAGCGTTGGGGGGAGGGCAGGGATCACTGAAGCTTTCTTT. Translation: CSVGGRAGITEAFF.